The 17 T cell receptor beta chains listed next were all sequenced from one sample in a study of blood T cell repertoires in COVID-19. Clones were read by immunoSEQ multiplex PCR, and TCRdb kept only the in-frame ones, dropping some. The data show a few hundred thousand clones, with approximately 80% seen just once and about 7.7% held by the top ten. The sequencing sample was made of PBMCs or T cells enriched from blood (not recorded which). The receptors shown here come from a middle-aged woman with acute COVID-19.

The rearrangement uses TRBV6-4 and TRBJ2-1; D ambiguous. The CDR3 runs to 13 residues. Germline lookup yields CDR1 MRHNA and CDR2 SNTAGT. V lost 3 bases, J lost 5 bases, and 8 bases lay in between. In DNA form, the CDR3 reads TGTGCCAGCAGTGAAACGGTGAACAATGAGCAGTTCTTC. This encodes CASSETVNNEQFF.

This clone was detected a few times. The chain joins TRBV29-1 to TRBJ2-7; 12 bases are a match to TRBD2. CDR3 length: 16 amino acids. Germline CDR1 reads SQVTM; CDR2 reads ANQGSEA. V dropped 1 base and J dropped 5; count of bases not matched to a gene: 9. The CDR3, as DNA: TGCAGCGTTGAAGGGGGAACTAGCGGGAGGAACAACGAGCAGTACTTC. Amino acids: CSVEGGTSGRNNEQYF.

The chain couples TRBV6-2 or TRBV6-3 to TRBJ2-7, with unresolved D. V lost 2 bases, J lost 4 bases, and 9 bases lay in between. Germline values: CDR1 MNHEY, CDR2 SVGEGT. The length of the CDR3 is 13 residues. The CDR3 nucleotides read TGTGCCAGCAGTTACGCTGCCGCGTACGAGCAGTACTTC. Translated: CASSYAAAYEQYF.

The count of this clone is one. This rearrangement joins TRBV19 to TRBJ1-5, with 8 nucleotides matching TRBD1. Germline CDR1 and CDR2: LNHDA and SQIVND (reference sequence). V lost 3 bases and J lost 6; bases outside the gene matches: 4. CDR3 size: 14 residues. The CDR3 DNA sequence: TGTGCCAGTAGTATCAGGGGGCGAACTCAGCCCCAGCATTTT. Protein: CASSIRGRTQPQHF.

The chain is built from TRBV5-1 and TRBJ1-6; no clear D. The CDR3 length is 15 residues. Trimming shortened V by 4 bases and J by 7 bases, and 15 bases separated the two germline ends. Germline V lookup: CDR1 SGHRS, CDR2 YFSETQ. This chain's CDR3 is CASSSDTGRNSPLHF. CDR3 bases: TGCGCCAGCAGCAGTGACACCGGGAGAAATTCACCCCTCCACTTT.

This chain joins TRBV5-1 and TRBJ2-1; 9 nucleotides line up with TRBD2. The CDR3 is 16 amino acids. The ends lost 0 bases at V and 8 bases at J; junction bases unmatched: 9. The germline V gene encodes CDR1 SGHRS and CDR2 YFSETQ. CDR3 amino acids: CASSLAGGGALDEQFF. CDR3 DNA: TGCGCCAGCAGCTTGGCGGGCGGGGGGGCCTTGGATGAGCAGTTCTTC.

V usage is TRBV19 and J usage is TRBJ1-6; no reliable D call. The CDR3 is 15 amino acids. Trimming shortened V by 2 bases and J by 6 bases, and 11 bases separated the two germline ends. The germline CDR1 and CDR2 sequences are LNHDA and SQIVND (reference sequence). In DNA form, the CDR3 reads TGTGCCAGTAGTATACGGAGGTCCGGTAATTCACCCCTCCACTTT. Amino acid sequence: CASSIRRSGNSPLHF.

The chain joins TRBV4-1 to TRBJ1-1; D possibly corresponds to TRBD1 (6 bases). The CDR3 has 15 amino acids. Per germline, CDR1 MGHRA and CDR2 YSYEKL. V dropped 0 bases and J dropped 7 bases, with 15 bases sitting between them. The CDR3 region is CASSQEGSGQFEAFF. In DNA, the CDR3 is TGCGCCAGCAGCCAAGAGGGGTCCGGACAGTTTGAAGCTTTCTTT.

The chain employs TRBV5-5 and TRBJ1-1; no clear D gene. The germline V gene has CDR1 SGHKS and CDR2 YYEKEE (reference sequence). The CDR3 covers 15 residues. With 4 bases removed from V and 1 base from J, the gap between germline ends came to 14 bases. The CDR3 loop reads CASSPGRGQNTEAFF. Here the CDR3 DNA reads TGTGCCAGCAGCCCCGGGCGAGGGCAGAACACTGAAGCTTTCTTT.

The rearrangement uses TRBV11-2 and TRBJ2-1; D may be TRBD1 (5 bases). The CDR3 totals 15 residues. With 5 bases removed from V and 3 bases from J, the gap between germline ends came to 14 bases. CDR1 and CDR2 (germline): SGHAT, FQNNGV. CDR3 region: CASSPTTTGYNEQFF. The CDR3 DNA reads as TGTGCCAGCAGCCCGACCACCACAGGCTACAATGAGCAGTTCTTC.

In its sample, this clone was seen many times. The genes are TRBV3-1 (or the pseudogene TRBV3-2) and TRBJ2-2; a weak D match, TRBD1 (6 bases). There are 15 residues in the CDR3. Germline CDR1 reads LGHDT; CDR2 reads YNNKEL (reference sequence). V was shortened by 8 bases and J by 7 bases, with 20 bases between the two germline ends. The CDR3: CASAPGDNFFGELFF. CDR3 DNA: TGTGCCAGCGCGCCCGGGGACAATTTTTTCGGGGAGCTGTTTTTT.

The V call is TRBV28, the J call TRBJ2-7; TRBD2 agrees at 11 bases. With V trimmed by 7 bases and J by 2 bases, 7 bases remained unmatched. This CDR3 has 15 residues. Germline V gene lookup returns CDR1 MDHEN and CDR2 SYDVKM. CDR3 DNA sequence: TGTGCCAGCACTCTTAGCGGGGGGGGTCCCTACGAGCAGTACTTC. Protein product: CASTLSGGGPYEQYF. Using reference TRBV28 and TRBJ2-7 for the parts outside the CDR3, the full variable domain is DVKVTQSSRYLVKRTGEKVFLECVQDMDHENMFWYRQDPGLGLRLIYFSYDVKMKEKGDIPEGYSVSREKKERFSLILESASTNQTSMYLCASTLSGGGPYEQYFGPGTRLTVT.

This clone was picked up a small number of times. V is TRBV28 and J is TRBJ1-6; a weak D match, TRBD1 (5 bases). Germline CDR1 reads MDHEN; CDR2 reads SYDVKM. V lost 3 bases, J lost 11 bases, and 14 bases lay in between. The CDR3 has 14 residues. CDR3 in DNA: TGTGCCAGCAGTTTGAACGCAGGGTTGACACCCCTCCACTTT. This gives the protein CASSLNAGLTPLHF.

This clone was recorded once. The gene calls are TRBV28 and TRBJ1-4; unclear D gene. V lost 5 bases and J lost 2, with 9 bases in between. Germline lookup yields CDR1 MDHEN and CDR2 SYDVKM. The CDR3 is 14 amino acids. For the CDR3, the DNA is TGTGCCAGCAGTCTGCAGGCGACTAATGAAAAACTGTTTTTT. It encodes CASSLQATNEKLFF.

The chain employs TRBV4-3 and TRBJ2-1; D is uncertain. V was cut by 0 bases and J by 3 bases, with 12 bases left in between. CDR1 is LGHNA, CDR2 YSLEER, per germline. This CDR3 is 16 amino acids long. CDR3 DNA: TGCGCCAGCAGCCAAGAATTTGAGGCGGACTACAATGAGCAGTTCTTC. This encodes CASSQEFEADYNEQFF.

With respect to this clone: Its ends do not fully match the called genes, so a read error is possible. This chain links TRBV2 with TRBJ2-5, with TRBD2 identical over 10 bases. The germline V gene has CDR1 SNHLY and CDR2 FYNNEI. This CDR3 contains 12 residues. The CDR3 protein is CASSEEAGGPHF. For the CDR3, the DNA is TGTGCCAGCAGTGAAGAAGCGGGAGGGCCCCACTTC.

This clone was counted only a few times. The CDR3 here is CASSPNSGDEKLFF. CDR3 DNA sequence: TGTGCCAGCTCACCCAATTCGGGGGATGAAAAACTGTTTTTT. The J gene is TRBJ1-4, the V gene TRBV18; D is perhaps TRBD1 (5 bases). Germline CDR1 KGHSH, CDR2 LQKENI. This CDR3 has 14 residues. V was clipped by 3 bases and J by 6 bases, with 11 bases between them.